This TCR beta chain derives from a study of T cell changes during pregnancy in multiple sclerosis. Produced via immunoSEQ multiplex PCR; TCRdb's table is partial and in-frame only. The sample carries about 39,000 clones, approximately 90% recorded once. Germline CDR1 is LGHNA and CDR2 is YSLEER. Trimming left V 2 bases short and J 2 bases short, with 10 bases between. The CDR3 contains 16 residues. V usage is TRBV4-3 and J usage is TRBJ1-6; tentative D call: TRBD1 (6 bases). This sample comprised CD8+ T cells from peripheral blood mononuclear cells, obtained in the first trimester of pregnancy. The TCR was taken from a female donor with multiple sclerosis, enrolled in a pregnancy study. CDR3 in DNA: TGCGCCAGCAGCCAAAGAGGGGGAACCTATAATTCACCCCTCCACTTT. It specifies CASSQRGGTYNSPLHF.